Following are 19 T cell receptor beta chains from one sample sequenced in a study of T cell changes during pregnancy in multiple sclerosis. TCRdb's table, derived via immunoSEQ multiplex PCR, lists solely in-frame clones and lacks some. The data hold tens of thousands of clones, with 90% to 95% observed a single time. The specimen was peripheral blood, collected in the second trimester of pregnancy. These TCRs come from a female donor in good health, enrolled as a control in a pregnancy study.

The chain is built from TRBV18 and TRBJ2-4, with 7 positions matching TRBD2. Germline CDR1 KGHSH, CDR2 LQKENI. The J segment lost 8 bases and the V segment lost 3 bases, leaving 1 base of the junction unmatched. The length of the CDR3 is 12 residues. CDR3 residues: CASSPAGDIQYF. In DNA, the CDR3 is TGTGCCAGCTCACCGGCGGGGGACATTCAGTACTTC.

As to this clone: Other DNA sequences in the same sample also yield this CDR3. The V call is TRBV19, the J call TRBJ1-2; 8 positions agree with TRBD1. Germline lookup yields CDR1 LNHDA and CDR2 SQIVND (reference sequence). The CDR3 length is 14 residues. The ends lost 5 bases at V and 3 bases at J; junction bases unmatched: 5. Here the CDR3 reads CASSVRGRDYGYTF. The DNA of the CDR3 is TGTGCCAGTAGTGTCAGGGGGCGCGACTATGGCTACACCTTC.

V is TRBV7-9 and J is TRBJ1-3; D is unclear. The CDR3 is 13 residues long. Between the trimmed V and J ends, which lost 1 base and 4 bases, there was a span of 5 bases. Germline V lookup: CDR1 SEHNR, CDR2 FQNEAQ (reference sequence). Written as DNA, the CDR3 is TGTGCCAGCAGCTTAGTACGGGGAAACACCATATATTTT. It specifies CASSLVRGNTIYF.

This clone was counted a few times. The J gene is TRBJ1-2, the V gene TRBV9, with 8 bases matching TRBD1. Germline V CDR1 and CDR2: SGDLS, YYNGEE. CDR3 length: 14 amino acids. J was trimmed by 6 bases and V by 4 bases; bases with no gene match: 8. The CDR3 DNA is TGTGCCAGCAGCCCCAGGGACAGGTCCCATGGCTACACCTTC. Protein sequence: CASSPRDRSHGYTF. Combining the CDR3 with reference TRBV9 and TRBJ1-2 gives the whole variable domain DSGVTQTPKHLITATGQRVTLRCSPRSGDLSVYWYQQSLDQGLQFLIQYYNGEERAKGNILERFSAQQFPDLHSELNLSSLELGDSALYFCASSPRDRSHGYTFGSGTRLTVV.

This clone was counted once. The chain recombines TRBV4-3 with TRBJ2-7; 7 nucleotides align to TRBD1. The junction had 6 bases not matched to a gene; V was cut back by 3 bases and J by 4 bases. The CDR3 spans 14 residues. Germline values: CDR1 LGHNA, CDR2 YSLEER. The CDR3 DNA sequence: TGCGCCAGCAGCCATAAGGGGGCTCGTTACGAGCAGTACTTC. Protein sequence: CASSHKGARYEQYF.

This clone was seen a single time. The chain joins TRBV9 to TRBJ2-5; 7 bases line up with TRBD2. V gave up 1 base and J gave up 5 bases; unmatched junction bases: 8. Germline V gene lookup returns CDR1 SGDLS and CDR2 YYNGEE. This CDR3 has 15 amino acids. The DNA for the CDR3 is TGTGCCAGCAGCGTAAACACGGGGGGAGGGGAGACCCAGTACTTC. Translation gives CASSVNTGGGETQYF.

The CDR3 DNA is TGTGCCAGCAGCCGGACTAGCGGGAGCTACGAGCAGTACTTC. Translated, it gives CASSRTSGSYEQYF. This sequence joins TRBV7-2 and TRBJ2-7; 13 nucleotides match TRBD2. V was clipped by 5 bases and J by 3 bases; unmatched bases: 1. The V gene's germline CDR1 is SGHTA and CDR2 FQGNSA. The CDR3 is made up of 14 amino acids.

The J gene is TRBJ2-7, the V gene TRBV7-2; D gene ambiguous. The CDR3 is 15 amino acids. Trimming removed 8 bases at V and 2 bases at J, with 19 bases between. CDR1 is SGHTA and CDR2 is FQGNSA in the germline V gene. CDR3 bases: TGTGCCAGCCAACTCGCGGCAGTAGAGGCCTACGAGCAGTACTTC. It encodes CASQLAAVEAYEQYF.

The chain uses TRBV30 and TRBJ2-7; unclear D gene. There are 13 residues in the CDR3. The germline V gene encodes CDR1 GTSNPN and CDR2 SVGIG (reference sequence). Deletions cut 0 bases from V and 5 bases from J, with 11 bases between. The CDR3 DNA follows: TGTGCCTGGAGTGTCAACAATTTGGACGAGCAGTACTTC. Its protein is CAWSVNNLDEQYF.

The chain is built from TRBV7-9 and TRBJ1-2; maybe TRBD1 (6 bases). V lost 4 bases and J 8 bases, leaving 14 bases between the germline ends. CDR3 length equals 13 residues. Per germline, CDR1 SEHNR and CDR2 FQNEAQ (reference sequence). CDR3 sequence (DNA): TGTGCCAGCAGCTCAGGGGTGGAGGAGGGCTACACCTTC. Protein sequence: CASSSGVEEGYTF.

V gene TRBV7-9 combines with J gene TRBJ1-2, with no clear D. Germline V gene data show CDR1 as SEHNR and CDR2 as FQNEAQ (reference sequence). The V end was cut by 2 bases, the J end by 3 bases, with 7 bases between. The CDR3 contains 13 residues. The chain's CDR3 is CASSLNADYGYTF. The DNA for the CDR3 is TGTGCCAGCAGCTTAAATGCGGACTATGGCTACACCTTC.

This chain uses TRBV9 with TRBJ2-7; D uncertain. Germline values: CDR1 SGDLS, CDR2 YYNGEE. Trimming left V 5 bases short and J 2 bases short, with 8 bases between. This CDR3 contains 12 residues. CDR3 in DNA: TGTGCCAGCAGTACACAGCCCTACGAGCAGTACTTC. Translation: CASSTQPYEQYF.

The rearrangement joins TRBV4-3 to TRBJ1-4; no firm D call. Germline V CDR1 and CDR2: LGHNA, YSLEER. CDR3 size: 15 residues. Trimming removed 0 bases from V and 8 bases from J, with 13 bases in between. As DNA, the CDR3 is TGCGCCAGCAGCCAAGATAGGGAGGGCGGGGAAAAACTGTTTTTT. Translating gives CASSQDREGGEKLFF.

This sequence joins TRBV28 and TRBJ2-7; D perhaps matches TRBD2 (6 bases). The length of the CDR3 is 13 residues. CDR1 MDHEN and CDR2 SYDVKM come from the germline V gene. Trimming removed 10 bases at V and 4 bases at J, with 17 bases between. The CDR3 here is CATRRGFSYEQYF. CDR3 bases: TGTGCCACCAGACGGGGGTTTTCTTACGAGCAGTACTTC.

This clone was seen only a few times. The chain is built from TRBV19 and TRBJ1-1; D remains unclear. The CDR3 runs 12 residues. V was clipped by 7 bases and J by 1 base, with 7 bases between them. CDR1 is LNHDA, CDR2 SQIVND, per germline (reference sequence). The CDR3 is CASTRENTEAFF. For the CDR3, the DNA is TGTGCCAGTACGAGGGAGAACACTGAAGCTTTCTTT.

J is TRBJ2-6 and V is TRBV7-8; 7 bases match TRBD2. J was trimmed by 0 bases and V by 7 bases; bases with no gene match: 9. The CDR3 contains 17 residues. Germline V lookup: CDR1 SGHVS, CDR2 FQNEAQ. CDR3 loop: CASIWEGLDSGANVLTF. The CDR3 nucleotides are TGTGCCAGCATTTGGGAGGGGCTCGACTCTGGGGCCAACGTCCTGACTTTC.

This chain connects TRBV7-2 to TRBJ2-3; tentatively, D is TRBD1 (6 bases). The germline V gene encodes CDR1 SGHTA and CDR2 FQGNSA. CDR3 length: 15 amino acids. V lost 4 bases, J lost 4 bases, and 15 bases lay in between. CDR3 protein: CASSSRQVPSDTQYF. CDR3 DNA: TGTGCCAGCAGCTCGCGACAGGTCCCTTCAGATACGCAGTATTTT.

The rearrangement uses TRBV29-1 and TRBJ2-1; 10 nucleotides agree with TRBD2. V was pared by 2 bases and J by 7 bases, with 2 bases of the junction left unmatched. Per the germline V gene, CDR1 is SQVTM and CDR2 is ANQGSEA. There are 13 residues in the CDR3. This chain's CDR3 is CSVESSGGNEQFF. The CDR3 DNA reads TGCAGCGTTGAAAGTAGCGGGGGGAATGAGCAGTTCTTC.

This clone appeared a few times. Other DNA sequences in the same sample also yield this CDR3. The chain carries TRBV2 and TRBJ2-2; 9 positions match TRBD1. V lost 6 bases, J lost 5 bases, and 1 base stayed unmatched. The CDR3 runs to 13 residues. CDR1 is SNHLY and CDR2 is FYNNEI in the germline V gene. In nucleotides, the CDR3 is TGTGCCAGCAGCGGACAGGGGACCGGGGAGCTGTTTTTT. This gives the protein CASSGQGTGELFF. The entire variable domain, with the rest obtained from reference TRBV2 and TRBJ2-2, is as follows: EPEVTQTPSHQVTQMGQEVILRCVPISNHLYFYWYRQILGQKVEFLVSFYNNEISEKSEIFDDQFSVERPDGSNFTLKIRSTKLEDSAMYFCASSGQGTGELFFGEGSRLTVL.